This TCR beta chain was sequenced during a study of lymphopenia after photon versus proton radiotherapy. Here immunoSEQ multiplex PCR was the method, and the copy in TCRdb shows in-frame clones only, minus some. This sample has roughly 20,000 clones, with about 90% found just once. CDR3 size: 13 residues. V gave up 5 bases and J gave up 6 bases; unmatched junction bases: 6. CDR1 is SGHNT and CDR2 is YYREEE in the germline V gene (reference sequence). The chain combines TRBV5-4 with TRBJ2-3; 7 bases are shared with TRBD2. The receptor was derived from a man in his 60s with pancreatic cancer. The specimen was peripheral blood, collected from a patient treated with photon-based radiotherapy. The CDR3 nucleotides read TGTGCCAGCAGATTAGCGGGCGGGGATACGCAGTATTTT. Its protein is CASRLAGGDTQYF.